Reported below is one TCR beta chain. Its antigen is still unknown. Base qualities are not provided; no much larger clone lies one nucleotide away. Using multiplexed V- and J-gene primers, the immunoSEQ hsTCRB Kit amplified TCR-beta CDR3 regions from genomic DNA. Unique DNA barcodes were added in a second PCR, and the samples were pooled together with a negative control and a positive control. Sequencing of the pooled TCR-beta libraries was performed on an Illumina MiSeq using a 150-cycle paired-end protocol. From the authors' description of their analysis: Adaptive Biotechnologies processed the raw sequencing data and produced a report containing normalized, annotated TCR-beta repertoires. To compute T-cell density, TCR-beta templates were normalized to usable DNA, with usable DNA estimated through amplification of housekeeping genes. Richness counted unique rearrangements, and clonality was defined as 1 minus Pielou's evenness. Three measures quantified intratumor TCR heterogeneity between regions: the Jaccard index, the Morisita overlap index, and the proportion of shared top-20 clonotypes. The clones in this table, taken by TCRdb from immuneACCESS, are in-frame only. Not every clone is retained; where verified, under half of the shortfall comes from an unresolved V gene, and the cause of the rest is unknown. V and J calls and clone size are given by that table; D and trimming were obtained from the DNA. The sample table lists 6,000 or so clones, approximately 79% of them with a count of one. Together, the top ten hold about 8.7% of the sample.

The data derive from a study of T cells and copy number aberrations in small-cell lung cancer (TCRdb year 2021). Concerning the study at large: TCR repertoire sequencing was paired with whole-exome sequencing of the same tumor regions to relate T cell metrics to mutations and copy number aberrations. Tumor TCR data were available for 16 to 20 patients, and TCR data from both tumor and normal tissue were available for fewer than 15 patients.

Overall study outcomes, separate from this receptor: Higher copy number aberration burden was negatively correlated with tumor T-cell density, richness and clonality. Lower T-cell density, richness and clonality were observed in tumors than in adjacent lung tissue, although the difference in density was not significant. Across regions, the TCR repertoire was highly heterogeneous, with roughly 79.9-98% of clones confined to a single region, an overlap lower than the overlap seen in localized NSCLC. Every specimen was formalin-fixed paraffin-embedded tissue, a material known to introduce sequencing artifacts. The study was limited by a small sample size because surgical resection is uncommon in small-cell lung cancer, and the findings require validation.

Donors were patients with limited-stage small-cell lung cancer who underwent surgical resection in Hangzhou, China, between about 2007 and 2020. Every donor underwent upfront surgery with no preoperative chemotherapy or radiotherapy, and no donor received immunotherapy either before or after surgery. All 20 or so patients in the sequenced cohort were smokers or heavy second-hand smokers. To represent spatial heterogeneity of the primary tumors, three regions were collected from each tumor FFPE block using a grid approach. Tumor regions were macrodissected to enrich malignant cells, and selection was limited to regions expected to yield at least 150 ng DNA. The study used multi-region TCR-beta sequencing of resected limited-stage small-cell lung cancers together with tumor-adjacent lung tissue to characterize T cell repertoire heterogeneity. The AllPrep DNA/RNA FFPE Kit (Qiagen) was used to extract genomic DNA from the FFPE tissue.

Sequences SGHDT (CDR1) and YYEEEE (CDR2) are obtained from the germline V gene. V is clipped by 4 bases and J by 1 base, and the sequence between their germline boundaries is 12 bases long. Its CDR3 holds 16 amino acids, cysteine through phenylalanine. Just the 48-base CDR3 DNA is kept, in frame starting at base 1. The chain was built from TRBV5-6 and TRBJ2-6, with TRBD1 tentatively as D gene (5 bases match). The clonotype was recovered from a man aged 45 to 65 with small cell lung cancer. Sequencing input: tumor tissue. The DNA is TGTGCCAGCAGCCGACCAGGGTATTCTGGGGCCAACGTCCTGACTTTC. Its translation is CASSRPGYSGANVLTF. The CDR3, completed at both ends by the reference TRBV5-6 and TRBJ2-6 genes, gives the full variable domain DAGVTQSPTHLIKTRGQQVTLRCSPKSGHDTVSWYQQALGQGPQFIFQYYEEEERQRGNFPDRFSGHQFPNYSSELNVNALLLGDSALYLCASSRPGYSGANVLTFGAGSRLTVL.